These 19 T cell receptor beta chains share one sample of origin, sequenced in a study of cytomegalovirus exposure and HLA in healthy donors. The PCR employed 60 Vbeta primers together with 13 Jbeta primers. Libraries were prepared by immunoSEQ multiplex PCR; TCRdb keeps only in-frame clonotypes and omits some of them. The table records tens of thousands of clones, around 75% of them present only once. The sequenced material came from PBMCs. The receptors stem from a man aged 35-49 years in good health and CMV-seronegative.

The chain links TRBV19 to TRBJ1-5, with D maybe TRBD1 (5 bases). Germline V gene sequence: CDR1 LNHDA, CDR2 SQIVND (reference sequence). Trimming pared 5 bases from V and 2 bases from J, leaving 7 bases between. The CDR3 has 13 amino acids. This CDR3 is CASSGAGNQPQHF. DNA of the CDR3: TGTGCCAGTAGTGGGGCAGGCAATCAGCCCCAGCATTTT.

The chain is built from TRBV27 and TRBJ2-7, with D possibly being TRBD1 (6 bases). Germline loops: CDR1 MNHEY, CDR2 SMNVEV (reference sequence). The CDR3 length is 16 residues. V was shortened by 0 bases and J by 2 bases, with 14 bases between the two germline ends. The CDR3 spells CASSLSLTGSPYEQYF. In DNA, the CDR3 is TGTGCCAGCAGTTTATCCTTGACAGGAAGCCCCTACGAGCAGTACTTC.

This chain joins TRBV9 and TRBJ1-2; 10 nucleotides match TRBD1. CDR3 length: 14 amino acids. The germline CDR1 and CDR2 sequences are SGDLS and YYNGEE. J gave up 4 bases and V 3 bases, and 3 bases lay outside the gene matches. The CDR3 protein is CASSAGQGGYGYTF. DNA of the CDR3: TGTGCCAGCAGCGCAGGACAGGGGGGCTATGGCTACACCTTC.

The chain couples TRBV4-2 to TRBJ1-4, with 8 bases matching TRBD1. The germline gives CDR1 LGHNA, CDR2 YNFKEQ. The CDR3 has 16 amino acids. The V segment lost 0 bases and the J segment 7 bases; nucleotides outside the gene matches: 7. The CDR3 region is CASSQDRTGPGEKLFF. In DNA form, the CDR3 reads TGTGCCAGCAGCCAAGACAGGACAGGGCCAGGTGAAAAACTGTTTTTT.

This chain connects TRBV7-9 to TRBJ1-1; the D gene is possibly TRBD1 (6 bases). This CDR3 contains 14 residues. Germline V gives CDR1 SEHNR, CDR2 FQNEAQ (reference sequence). Trimming removed 4 bases from V and 0 bases from J, with 9 bases in between. The CDR3 loop is CASSSDRLNTEAFF. The CDR3 DNA follows: TGTGCCAGCAGCTCAGACAGGCTGAACACTGAAGCTTTCTTT. Full variable domain (missing parts from reference TRBV7-9 and TRBJ1-1): DTGVSQNPRHKITKRGQNVTFRCDPISEHNRLYWYRQTLGQGPEFLTYFQNEAQLEKSRLLSDRFSAERPKGSFSTLEIQRTEQGDSAMYLCASSSDRLNTEAFFGQGTRLTVV.

The chain joins TRBV4-2 to TRBJ1-2; D is unresolved. Trimming took off 0 bases at V and 3 bases at J, with 8 bases between the two ends. CDR1 LGHNA and CDR2 YNFKEQ come from the germline V gene. This CDR3 has 14 residues. As DNA, the CDR3 is TGTGCCAGCAGCCAAGATATAGAGGACTATGGCTACACCTTC. It encodes CASSQDIEDYGYTF.

The V call is TRBV28, the J call TRBJ1-5; unclear D gene. In germline, CDR1 is MDHEN, CDR2 SYDVKM. Trimming stripped 6 bases from V and 6 bases from J, with 15 bases between. This CDR3 has 14 amino acids. The CDR3 loop reads CASSSLANGQPQHF. The CDR3 DNA reads TGTGCCAGCAGCTCCCTCGCTAACGGTCAGCCCCAGCATTTT.

J is TRBJ2-7 and V is TRBV5-1, with 9 bases matching TRBD1. CDR1 SGHRS and CDR2 YFSETQ come from the germline V gene. The CDR3 runs 15 residues. J gave up 5 bases and V 4 bases, and 10 bases lay outside the gene matches. The CDR3 reads CASSPAGTGFNEQYF. The CDR3 DNA follows: TGCGCCAGCAGCCCGGCCGGGACAGGGTTCAACGAGCAGTACTTC.

This clone occurred once. The chain links TRBV15 to TRBJ2-1, with D maybe TRBD2 (6 bases). The V gene's germline CDR1 is LNHNV and CDR2 YYDKDF (reference sequence). V lost 2 bases to trimming and J lost 14 bases, with 16 bases between them. The CDR3 is made up of 13 amino acids. Here the CDR3 DNA reads TGTGCCACCAGCAGACGGACCGGGGACTCCGAGTTCTTC. As protein: CATSRRTGDSEFF. The variable domain in full, completed from reference TRBV15 and TRBJ2-1, reads DAMVIQNPRYQVTQFGKPVTLSCSQTLNHNVMYWYQQKSSQAPKLLFHYYDKDFNNEADTPDNFQSRRPNTSFCFLDIRSPGLGDTAMYLCATSRRTGDSEFFGPGTRLTVL.

J is TRBJ2-3 and V is TRBV6-1, with D possibly being TRBD1 (6 bases). Trimming pared 5 bases from V and 2 bases from J, leaving 11 bases between. Germline-derived CDR1 and CDR2 are MNHNS and SASEGT. CDR3 length equals 14 residues. The CDR3 coding sequence is TGTGCCAGCAGTCGGACAGACTACACAGATACGCAGTATTTT. Protein sequence: CASSRTDYTDTQYF.

This clone was picked up one time. The CDR3 DNA reads as TGTGCCAGCAGTTTTCAGACAGGAAACCAAGAGACCCAGTACTTC. It encodes CASSFQTGNQETQYF. The chain uses TRBV2 and TRBJ2-5, with D possibly being TRBD1 (6 bases). Germline V lookup: CDR1 SNHLY, CDR2 FYNNEI. The V and J ends lost 5 bases and 0 bases respectively, with 13 bases between them. The CDR3 extends over 15 amino acids. Drawing the rest from reference TRBV2 and TRBJ2-5, the complete variable domain is EPEVTQTPSHQVTQMGQEVILRCVPISNHLYFYWYRQILGQKVEFLVSFYNNEISEKSEIFDDQFSVERPDGSNFTLKIRSTKLEDSAMYFCASSFQTGNQETQYFGPGTRLLVL.

This clone was seen a few times. Other DNA sequences in this specimen translate into the identical CDR3. V gene TRBV6-1 combines with J gene TRBJ1-5; D possibly corresponds to TRBD1 (5 bases). The V end was cut by 5 bases, the J end by 0 bases, with 5 bases between. The CDR3 is made up of 13 amino acids. Germline CDR1 is MNHNS and CDR2 is SASEGT. CDR3 sequence (DNA): TGTGCCAGCAGTACAGGTAGCAATCAGCCCCAGCATTTT. Protein product: CASSTGSNQPQHF.

The chain is built from TRBV29-1 and TRBJ2-3; D may be TRBD1 (5 bases). The CDR3 sequence is 14 residues long. Looked up from germline, CDR1 is SQVTM and CDR2 is ANQGSEA. Trimming took off 1 base at V and 3 bases at J, with 11 bases between the two ends. CDR3: CSVEGGFQTDTQYF. The CDR3 nucleotides are TGCAGCGTTGAAGGGGGCTTTCAGACAGATACGCAGTATTTT.

The chain employs TRBV6-6 and TRBJ1-2; 9 bases align to TRBD1. With 5 bases clipped from V and 2 bases from J, the junction kept 6 bases outside the gene matches. The CDR3 is 15 amino acids. Germline CDR1 is MNHNY and CDR2 is SVGAGI (reference sequence). In nucleotides, the CDR3 is TGTGCCAGCAGTCGGGGTGACAGGGGGAACTATGGCTACACCTTC. Protein product: CASSRGDRGNYGYTF.

The chain joins TRBV19 to TRBJ2-1; a weak D match, TRBD1 (5 bases). Germline lookup yields CDR1 LNHDA and CDR2 SQIVND (reference sequence). There are 14 residues in the CDR3. V lost 1 base to trimming and J lost 5 bases, with 9 bases between them. CDR3 in DNA: TGTGCCAGTAGTATAGGGGGCCAGGACAATGAGCAGTTCTTC. Its protein is CASSIGGQDNEQFF.

V usage is TRBV5-1 and J usage is TRBJ2-3; D gene uncertain. The CDR3 loop spans 14 amino acids. The V gene lost 0 bases and the J gene lost 3 bases, with 8 bases spanning the gap. Germline V gives CDR1 SGHRS, CDR2 YFSETQ. CDR3 nucleotide sequence: TGCGCCAGCAGCTTGGGACAAACTACAGATACGCAGTATTTT. Translated: CASSLGQTTDTQYF.

The table lists this clone with a count of one. This chain connects TRBV19 to TRBJ1-4; D not resolved. This CDR3 is built from 14 residues. The V end lost 1 base, the J end lost 8 bases, and 11 bases lay between the germline ends. From germline, CDR1 is LNHDA and CDR2 SQIVND (reference sequence). CDR3 coding DNA: TGTGCCAGTAGTATAGCGACCACGGGAGAAAAACTGTTTTTT. Translating gives CASSIATTGEKLFF.

The rearrangement links TRBV6-5 to TRBJ1-1; 9 bases map to TRBD1. The CDR3 extends over 16 amino acids. CDR1 is MNHEY, CDR2 SVGAGI, per germline. Trimming cost V 2 bases and J 4 bases; bases outside gene matches: 8. Here the CDR3 reads CASSYNQDRGLTEAFF. Written as DNA, the CDR3 is TGTGCCAGCAGTTACAACCAGGACAGGGGACTCACTGAAGCTTTCTTT.

For the CDR3, the DNA is TGTGCCAGCTCCCTCAATCCCTCCGGAGGCTATGGCTACACCTTC. Its translation is CASSLNPSGGYGYTF. The rearrangement links TRBV6-5 to TRBJ1-2; D remains unclear. V shed 8 bases and J shed 4 bases, with 20 bases lying between them. The CDR3 totals 15 residues. Germline lookup yields CDR1 MNHEY and CDR2 SVGAGI.